The 30 T cell receptor beta chains presented below share a single source sample, sequenced in a study of CD8 T cells in ankylosing spondylitis. TCRdb passed the 5' RACE reads through MiXCR, listing each CDR3 protein once. Of under 170,000 distinct CDR3 sequences detected, around 42% appear once; the ten largest clones hold 12% to 15%. Sequenced: synovial fluid, either unsorted or a sorted T cell fraction (not recorded which). The receptor source for this set is a male donor with ankylosing spondylitis.

This clonotype has more than one count but fewer than ten. The V and J genes are TRBV12-3 or TRBV12-4 and TRBJ2-3, with D hard to call. The CDR3 has 15 residues. Trimming took off 3 bases at V and 5 bases at J, with 15 bases between the two ends. CDR3 amino acids: CASSLVSYTVDTQYF. In DNA, the CDR3 is TGTGCCAGCAGTTTGGTTAGCTACACCGTAGATACGCAGTATTTT.

The J gene is TRBJ2-7, the V gene TRBV25-1, with 7 bases that match TRBD1. This CDR3 is built from 14 residues. With 2 bases clipped from V and 3 bases from J, the junction kept 4 bases outside the gene matches. Germline V CDR1 and CDR2: MGHDK, SYGVNS. For the CDR3, the DNA is TGTGCCAGCAGTGAACAGGGGGTTGACTACGAGCAGTACTTC. Residues: CASSEQGVDYEQYF.

This clonotype came up a few times. This chain connects TRBV5-1 to TRBJ1-1; D call uncertain. CDR1 SGHRS and CDR2 YFSETQ come from the germline V gene. This CDR3 region has 17 residues. V was shortened by 2 bases and J by 1 base, with 18 bases between the two germline ends. CDR3 coding DNA: TGCGCCAGCAGCTTTGGAGCCACGGTCACCCGGAACACTGAAGCTTTCTTT. Translating gives CASSFGATVTRNTEAFF.

This clonotype has a handful of counts. V usage is TRBV10-3 and J usage is TRBJ1-3, with D possibly TRBD1 on 5 matching bases. Between the trimmed V and J ends, which lost 6 bases and 0 bases, there was a span of 12 bases. CDR3 length: 15 residues. Germline V lookup: CDR1 ENHRY, CDR2 SYGVKD. CDR3 nucleotides: TGTGCCATCAGAACTCCAGGGTTCTCTGGAAACACCATATATTTT. Protein sequence: CAIRTPGFSGNTIYF.

This chain connects TRBV4-1 to TRBJ2-2; 7 nucleotides match TRBD2. The germline gives CDR1 MGHRA, CDR2 YSYEKL. Unmatched junction bases numbered 17, after V lost 3 bases and J lost 4 bases. The CDR3 contains 19 residues. The CDR3: CASSQKSFFRRESTGELFF. For the CDR3, the DNA is TGCGCCAGCAGCCAGAAGTCCTTCTTCAGGCGGGAGTCCACCGGGGAGCTGTTTTTT.

V is TRBV10-3 and J is TRBJ2-7, with 10 bases matching TRBD1. From germline, CDR1 is ENHRY and CDR2 SYGVKD. This CDR3 region has 16 residues. V shed 0 bases, J shed 5 bases, and the junction held 7 bases outside the gene matches. CDR3 coding DNA: TGTGCCATCAGTGAGTCGTCGACAGGGGGCTTCCACGAGCAGTACTTC. Translating it yields CAISESSTGGFHEQYF.

Here the CDR3 reads CASSAPGGKETQYF. The CDR3 DNA follows: TGTGCCAGCAGTGCCCCGGGGGGAAAAGAGACCCAGTACTTC. The V and J genes are TRBV2 and TRBJ2-5, with 7 bases lining up with TRBD2. CDR1 SNHLY and CDR2 FYNNEI come from the germline V gene. V trimming: 4 bases; J trimming: 3 bases; junction bases outside the gene matches: 5. This CDR3 region has 14 residues.

The chain has TRBV24-1 and TRBJ2-2; TRBD1 matches at 7 bases. The length of the CDR3 is 13 residues. Germline CDR1 KGHDR, CDR2 SFDVKD. Unmatched junction bases numbered 0, after V lost 5 bases and J lost 4 bases. CDR3 DNA sequence: TGTGCCACCAGTGCAGGGGGCACCGGGGAGCTGTTTTTT. This codes for CATSAGGTGELFF.

This clonotype appeared a few times. The rearrangement joins TRBV5-1 to TRBJ1-5; 10 bases agree with TRBD1. The CDR3 length is 15 residues. V lost 0 bases to trimming and J lost 3 bases; unmatched junction nucleotides: 0. CDR1 SGHRS and CDR2 YFSETQ come from the germline V gene. CDR3 sequence: CASSLGQGANQPQHF. Written as DNA, the CDR3 is TGCGCCAGCAGCTTGGGACAGGGGGCCAATCAGCCCCAGCATTTT.

This clonotype was observed a handful of times. The chain uses TRBV7-9 and TRBJ2-2; D might be TRBD2 (6 bases). The CDR3 covers 15 residues. Germline CDR1 and CDR2: SEHNR and FQNEAQ (reference sequence). Between the trimmed V and J ends, which lost 2 bases and 1 base, there was a span of 8 bases. The CDR3 DNA reads as TGTGCCAGCAGCTTACGCGGGATGAACACCGGGGAGCTGTTTTTT. It is translated as CASSLRGMNTGELFF.

V is TRBV7-8 and J is TRBJ1-1, with no clear D. Trimming cost V 0 bases and J 2 bases, with 16 bases left between them. Germline CDR1 SGHVS, CDR2 FQNEAQ. CDR3 length: 17 amino acids. Here the CDR3 DNA reads TGTGCCAGCAGCTTAGCGAGCGGCGCAGGCGCTAACACTGAAGCTTTCTTT. Protein sequence: CASSLASGAGANTEAFF.

This chain joins TRBV7-8 and TRBJ2-7; the match to TRBD1 covers 8 bases. V was clipped by 5 bases and J by 1 base; unmatched bases: 7. Germline V gene data show CDR1 as SGHVS and CDR2 as FQNEAQ. There are 15 residues in the CDR3. Here the CDR3 reads CASSTRTGLSYEQYF. The CDR3, as DNA: TGTGCCAGCAGCACCCGGACAGGGCTTTCCTACGAGCAGTACTTC.

V is TRBV4-1 and J is TRBJ1-1, with D possibly TRBD1 on 5 matching bases. CDR1 is MGHRA, CDR2 YSYEKL, per germline. V lost 6 bases, J lost 5 bases, and 13 bases lay in between. This CDR3 is built from 13 residues. The CDR3 sequence is CASRRGFWTEAFF. The DNA of the CDR3 is TGCGCCAGCAGGAGGGGTTTTTGGACTGAAGCTTTCTTT.

This clonotype was seen more than once but under ten times. V usage is TRBV7-9 and J usage is TRBJ1-5; tentatively, D is TRBD1 (5 bases). CDR1 is SEHNR, CDR2 FQNEAQ, per germline (reference sequence). V lost 4 bases and J lost 6, with 16 bases in between. This CDR3 region has 15 residues. CDR3 protein: CASSSGPPGSQPQHF. The CDR3 DNA follows: TGTGCCAGCAGCTCGGGGCCTCCAGGGAGTCAGCCCCAGCATTTT.

CDR3 residues: CASSPEYLQPYEQYF. The CDR3, as DNA: TGTGCCAGCAGCCCCGAGTATTTGCAGCCCTACGAGCAGTACTTC. The chain joins TRBV7-3 to TRBJ2-7; D gene uncertain. V lost 5 bases to trimming and J lost 2 bases, with 16 bases between them. CDR1 is SGHTA, CDR2 FQGTGA, per germline. The CDR3 runs 15 residues.

This clonotype was observed at least ten times. The chain employs TRBV29-1 and TRBJ1-1; D gene uncertain. Trimming took 3 bases from V and 0 from J, leaving 2 bases between them. CDR1 is SQVTM, CDR2 ANQGSEA, per germline. This CDR3 region has 11 residues. The DNA of the CDR3 is TGCAGCGTTGAGCTGAACACTGAAGCTTTCTTT. Its protein is CSVELNTEAFF.

This sequence joins TRBV20-1 and TRBJ2-3; 7 bases match TRBD2. The CDR3 spans 15 residues. V shed 6 bases, J shed 4 bases, and the junction held 13 bases outside the gene matches. CDR1 DFQATT and CDR2 SNEGSKA come from the germline V gene (reference sequence). This CDR3 reads CSAEGSGRAPDTQYF. The CDR3 DNA reads TGCAGTGCCGAGGGTAGCGGGCGGGCCCCAGATACGCAGTATTTT.

With respect to this clonotype: Just one base apart from a much larger clone, this may be a read error. The CDR3 carries no conserved terminal phenylalanine or tryptophan, so it likely arises from a read error. The rearrangement links TRBV20-1 to TRBJ2-1; a possible D gene is TRBD2 (6 bases). V shed 1 base and J shed 4 bases, with 11 bases lying between them. The CDR3 totals 14 residues. CDR1 and CDR2 (germline): DFQATT, SNEGSKA (reference sequence). The CDR3 is CSARGVSGYNEQFV. The CDR3 DNA reads as TGCAGTGCTAGAGGGGTTAGCGGTTACAATGAGCAGTTCGTC.

This clonotype was seen a handful of times. The CDR3 protein is CSARDAGLAGEEQFF. CDR3 sequence (DNA): TGCAGTGCTAGAGATGCGGGCCTAGCGGGAGAGGAGCAGTTCTTC. This sequence joins TRBV20-1 and TRBJ2-1; 10 bases line up with TRBD2. The ends lost 0 bases at V and 10 bases at J; junction bases unmatched: 9. The germline CDR1 and CDR2 sequences are DFQATT and SNEGSKA (reference sequence). The CDR3 runs to 15 residues.

This chain connects TRBV7-9 to TRBJ2-4, with 8 bases matching TRBD1. Germline loops: CDR1 SEHNR, CDR2 FQNEAQ (reference sequence). V was clipped by 4 bases and J by 3 bases; unmatched bases: 5. The CDR3 is 15 amino acids. Here the CDR3 reads CASSSQGADKNIQYF. The CDR3 nucleotides read TGTGCCAGCAGCTCCCAGGGGGCGGACAAAAACATTCAGTACTTC.

This clonotype has more than one count but fewer than ten. The V gene is TRBV28, the J gene TRBJ2-1; tentatively, D is TRBD2 (5 bases). CDR3 size: 20 residues. The V and J ends lost 0 bases and 8 bases respectively, with 29 bases between them. The V gene's germline CDR1 is MDHEN and CDR2 SYDVKM. The DNA for the CDR3 is TGTGCCAGCAGTTTATGCAGGCTTAGCCTAGCCCAATCCCTCTTCGATGAGCAGTTCTTC. Translated: CASSLCRLSLAQSLFDEQFF.

This chain joins TRBV5-1 and TRBJ1-1; tentatively, D is TRBD1 (5 bases). V was cut by 3 bases and J by 11 bases, with 14 bases left in between. In germline, CDR1 is SGHRS, CDR2 YFSETQ. The length of the CDR3 is 12 residues. CDR3 in DNA: TGCGCCAGCAGCTCGGGACCCCACTGGGCTTTCTTT. Translation gives CASSSGPHWAFF.

As regards this clonotype: The junction differs from germline at one of its ends, possibly a read error. The CDR3 sequence: CASREGVLFDSNQPQHF. DNA of the CDR3: TGTGCCAGCAGAGAAGGGGTTCTTTTTGATAGCAATCAGCCCCAGCATTTT. J is TRBJ1-5 and V is TRBV6-1; D may be TRBD1 (5 bases). CDR1 and CDR2 from the germline V gene are MNHNS and SASEGT. This CDR3 contains 17 residues.

The CDR3 nucleotides are TGTGCCAGCAGCTCAGGAGGATCTAGCGGGGAAAGCTCCTACGAGCAGTACTTC. This translates into CASSSGGSSGESSYEQYF. V usage is TRBV11-1 and J usage is TRBJ2-7; 9 bases match TRBD2. CDR3 size: 18 residues. Germline lookup yields CDR1 SGHAT and CDR2 FQDESV (reference sequence). The ends lost 4 bases at V and 0 bases at J; junction bases unmatched: 13.

This clonotype has a handful of counts. The chain is built from TRBV19 and TRBJ2-1; D uncertain. Germline CDR1 is LNHDA and CDR2 is SQIVND (reference sequence). The CDR3 loop spans 15 amino acids. Deletions cut 3 bases from V and 0 bases from J, with 9 bases between. The CDR3 loop reads CASSIGGDSYNEQFF. For the CDR3, the DNA is TGTGCCAGTAGTATCGGTGGGGACTCCTACAATGAGCAGTTCTTC.

This clonotype has just a few counts. The rearrangement joins TRBV18 to TRBJ2-7; no definite D call. Germline values: CDR1 KGHSH, CDR2 LQKENI. This CDR3 comprises 16 residues. Trimming cost V 5 bases and J 0 bases, with 17 bases left between them. Here the CDR3 reads CASSFSASLSSYEQYF. Written as DNA, the CDR3 is TGTGCCAGCTCATTCTCGGCAAGCCTCAGCTCCTACGAGCAGTACTTC.

The chain links TRBV5-1 to TRBJ2-1, with D possibly being TRBD2 (6 bases). This CDR3 is 13 amino acids long. Germline V gene sequence: CDR1 SGHRS, CDR2 YFSETQ. V shed 6 bases and J shed 3 bases, with 10 bases lying between them. CDR3 protein: CASTLRGYNEQFF. The CDR3 DNA follows: TGCGCCAGCACTCTGCGGGGCTACAATGAGCAGTTCTTC.

The genes are TRBV27 and TRBJ1-2; TRBD1 is a possible D gene (5 bases). This CDR3 spans 14 amino acids. V was clipped by 2 bases and J by 5 bases, with 12 bases between them. Germline V lookup: CDR1 MNHEY, CDR2 SMNVEV (reference sequence). CDR3 nucleotide sequence: TGTGCCAGCAGTTTACTGGGGCCAGGGTATGGCTACACCTTC. This encodes CASSLLGPGYGYTF.

The chain couples TRBV20-1 to TRBJ2-3; D perhaps matches TRBD2 (6 bases). The CDR3 is made up of 14 amino acids. The germline V gene has CDR1 DFQATT and CDR2 SNEGSKA (reference sequence). Trimming removed 5 bases from V and 2 bases from J, with 14 bases in between. CDR3 in amino acids: CSALPDYITDTQYF. The CDR3, as DNA: TGCAGTGCTCTCCCGGACTATATCACAGATACGCAGTATTTT.

This clonotype has just a few counts. The rearrangement joins TRBV6-5 to TRBJ2-5; 12 positions match TRBD1. There are 16 residues in the CDR3. With 4 bases clipped from V and 5 bases from J, the junction kept 8 bases outside the gene matches. CDR1 and CDR2 from the germline V gene are MNHEY and SVGAGI. The CDR3 DNA sequence: TGTGCCAGCAGTTTCACCGGGACAGGGGGCCTCGAGACCCAGTACTTC. This translates into CASSFTGTGGLETQYF.